This section outlines one T cell receptor beta chain sequence together with its context. Regarding treatment: some 20 received Ad26.COV2.S at low or high dose, single or two shots; about 5 received placebo; per-sample allocation not given. Each sample was drawn 63 days after the first injection (of vaccine or placebo). Donation came from an adult in Boston who was aged 18-55 years. The record originates from a study of Ad26.COV2.S vaccination and SARS-CoV-2 variants. At the level of the study: Trial arm assignment for the donor was COV1001 Ad26.COV2.S.

Per the germline V gene, CDR1 is MNHEY and CDR2 is SVGAGI. V shed 0 bases and J shed 7 bases, with 19 bases lying between them. The CDR3 is made up of 16 amino acids. Sequencing was performed with immunoSEQ multiplex PCR; in TCRdb, only in-frame clones are kept and a portion is missing. The data contain a few hundred thousand clones, 75% to 95% of them singletons. The receptor comes from a person aged 18-60 years who received the Ad26.COV2.S COVID-19 vaccine or a placebo. This rearrangement joins TRBV6-5 to TRBJ2-7; TRBD2 is a possible D gene (6 bases). The starting material was peripheral blood, obtained in a trial of Ad26.COV2.S vaccine versus placebo. CDR3 sequence reads: CASSYSAGRPRLEQYF. The CDR3 nucleotides read TGTGCCAGCAGTTACTCAGCGGGCCGCCCCCGTTTAGAGCAGTACTTC.